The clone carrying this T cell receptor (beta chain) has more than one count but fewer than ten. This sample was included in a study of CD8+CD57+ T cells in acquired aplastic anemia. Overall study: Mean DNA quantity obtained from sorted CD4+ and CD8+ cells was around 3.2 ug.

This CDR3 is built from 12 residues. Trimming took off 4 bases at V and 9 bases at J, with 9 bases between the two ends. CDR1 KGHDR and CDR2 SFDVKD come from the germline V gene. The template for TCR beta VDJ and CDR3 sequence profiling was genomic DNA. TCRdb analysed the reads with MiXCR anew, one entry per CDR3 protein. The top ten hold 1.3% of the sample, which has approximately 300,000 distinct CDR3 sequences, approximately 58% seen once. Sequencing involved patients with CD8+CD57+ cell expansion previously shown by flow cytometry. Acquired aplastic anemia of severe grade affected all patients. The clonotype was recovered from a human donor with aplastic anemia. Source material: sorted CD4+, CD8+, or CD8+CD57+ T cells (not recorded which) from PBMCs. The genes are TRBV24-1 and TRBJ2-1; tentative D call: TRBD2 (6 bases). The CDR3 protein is CATSDSGPEQFF. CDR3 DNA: TGTGCCACCAGTGACAGCGGGCCTGAGCAGTTCTTC.